This entry features one T cell receptor (beta chain) sequence. Its target is not known. Germline-derived CDR1 and CDR2 are GTSNPN and SVGIG (reference sequence). CDR3 length: 19 residues. V was clipped by 2 bases and J by 8 bases; unmatched bases: 21. This sample was taken from a study of beta chain features in type 1 diabetes. Points from the study as a whole: TCRB CDR3s from Type 1 diabetes patients were moderately but significantly shorter in all four CD4+ subsets. Researchers cautioned that cDNA sequencing could over-represent cells with high TCR expression. Comparison showed that naive, central memory and Treg TCRB repertoires appeared more similar among patients than among healthy donors. PCR might show a preference for shorter templates, equally across patients and controls.

Sequencing targeted expressed TCRB transcripts, as all isolated RNA had been reverse transcribed. Repertoires were generated with immunoSEQ multiplex PCR, while TCRdb's copy carries only in-frame clones and drops some. The table has almost 350,000 clones, around a fifth seen once. V and J are TRBV30 and TRBJ2-1, with TRBD2 matching over 10 bases. Sequencing used naive CD4+ T cells from blood. The sequence was collected from a woman aged 18-35 years in good health. CDR3: CAWSPLPSYLSGRSDEQFF. CDR3 in DNA: TGTGCCTGGAGTCCCCTCCCGTCATACCTTAGCGGGAGGTCCGATGAGCAGTTCTTC. Supplemented by reference TRBV30 and TRBJ2-1, the full variable domain reads SQTIHQWPATLVQPVGSPLSLECTVEGTSNPNLYWYRQAAGRGLQLLFYSVGIGQISSEVPQNLSASRPQDRQFILSSKKLLLSDSGFYLCAWSPLPSYLSGRSDEQFFGPGTRLTVL.